This T cell receptor beta chain derives from a study of spatial heterogeneity in lung cancer (dated by TCRdb to the late 2010s). About the investigation overall: More beta-chain than alpha-chain transcripts were consistently detected, likely reflecting higher beta-chain transcript abundance. In the raw uncorrected reads, each unique combination of TCR and UMI appeared on average more than ten times. In non-small cell lung cancer, the study made a quantitative comparison of TCR alpha and beta repertoires among multiple tumor regions, matched nontumor lung and blood. Nonsynonymous mutation counts, determined by whole-exome sequencing of tumor tissue, were related to features of the TCR repertoire. Both alpha and beta chains were TCR-sequenced in approximately 220 tumor regions, approximately 68 matched nontumor lung samples and over 55 PBMC samples obtained at surgery. Here is what the overall study found, with its caveats: Ubiquitous expanded tumor TCRs showed up in blood more often at tumor resection than at routine follow-up. Confirming at a functional level the hypothesis that regional TCRs recognize regional mutations was considered to require additional single-cell paired TCR alpha and beta sequencing.

This clonotype has just a few counts. The antigen it binds to is not known. Base qualities are not at hand, and no much larger clone is one base apart. The time point label here, explained by the study, means: sample taken at primary tumor resection. Without any cell sorting, TCR sequencing was performed on whole RNA extracted either from tumor and nontumor lung tissue or from cryopreserved PBMC samples. Donors were 72 patients with early-stage, untreated non-small cell lung cancer from the lung TRACERx cohort. A patient was chosen for TCR sequencing only when enough RNA was available from at least two tumor regions. Libraries were built with 5' RACE. TCRdb names NextSeq 500 as the instrument used. The TCR library protocol attached a unique molecular identifier to each TCR cDNA molecule to allow correction of PCR and sequencing errors. The authors processed their data as follows. TCR identification, UMI-based error correction and CDR3 extraction were performed with Decombinator tools. TCRs above a frequency of 2 per 1,000, corresponding to the top 1% of the tumor frequency distribution, were defined as expanded. Renyi diversity was computed with the R vegan package after each repertoire had been subsampled 100 times to 5,000 TCRs. To build CDR3 similarity networks, amino acid triplet string-kernel similarity was used, and CDR3s were connected when their pairwise similarity was above 0.82. Through fastp at Q25 and MiXCR, TCRdb rebuilt clones from the public reads, retaining in-frame beta chains. Rows are unified per CDR3 protein, each entry keeping the most common DNA and genes. In this record, the V and J calls reflect TCRdb's handling and not the investigators' own analysis. The sample table contains about 75,000 distinct CDR3 sequences; only one count was recorded for roughly 13% of them. The ten largest make up more than 5.5% of the sample.

The sample consisted of PBMCs, taken at surgery. The clonotype originates from a male donor with early-stage non-small cell lung cancer.

The CDR3 reads as follows: CASSVKRTSGGIYNEQFF. The nucleotide sequence is TGTGCCAGCAGCGTTAAAAGGACTAGCGGGGGTATCTACAATGAGCAGTTCTTC. The rearrangement combines TRBV9 with TRBJ2-1, with 13 junctional bases fitting TRBD2. Compared with germline, V lacks 2 bases and J lacks 3 bases; bases without a gene match: 8. CDR1 and CDR2 were assigned from the germline V gene as SGDLS and YYNGEE. From the cysteine through the phenylalanine, the CDR3 covers 18 amino acids. Only the CDR3 part of the read is kept: 54 bases, read in frame from the first base.